The entry below describes one TCR beta chain. A few counts support this clonotype. Its cognate antigen has yet to be identified. Per-nucleotide qualities are absent, and no much larger clonotype sits a single base away. Library prep was done by multiplex PCR. The reads were generated on an Illumina HiSeq 4000. To build TCR beta libraries, CDR3 regions were amplified by Arm-PCR using iRepertoire HTBI primers. Before sequencing, the PCR products went through gel purification. In the original analysis: Gene usage analysis of CDR3 amino acid clonotypes relied on the roughly 58 TRBV and about 15 TRBJ segments identified across samples. COPE and FqMerger were used to merge the filtered high-quality paired reads into contigs. BLAST was used to align contigs to IMGT TRBV, TRBD and TRBJ reference genes, and CDR3 was defined according to IMGT. Any clonotype with a frequency above 0.1% was classified as a highly expanded clone. Shannon entropy served as the measure of repertoire diversity, while the Gini coefficient captured V-J evenness. A clonotype found in more than one individual was treated as public. TCRdb reprocessed the public reads (quality trimming at Q25 with fastp, clone calling with MiXCR) and kept in-frame beta chains. Rows are unified per CDR3 protein, each entry keeping the most common DNA and genes. The V and J calls here are based on TCRdb, not the publication. Counted in this sample were about 420,000 distinct CDR3 sequences; over 15% of them appeared once. The top ten clones comprise about 25% of the sample.

Reading the label with the study, this specimen's time point is: newly diagnosed GD, antithyroid drugs for less than 3 months. For both TCR sequencing and RNA sequencing, RNA was extracted from PBMCs using TRIzol. Graves' disease was diagnosed according to American Thyroid Association guidelines. Recruitment of patients was carried out at an endocrinology department in Xi'an, China. Each patient gave roughly 8.4 milliliters of peripheral blood, collected in an EDTA anticoagulant tube. PBMCs were isolated by Ficoll Paque Plus density gradient separation without further T cell sorting. An Agilent 2100 Bioanalyzer and agarose gel were used to check RNA quality, and a NanoDrop 2000 was used to measure RNA concentration. These data originate in a study of regulatory T cells in long-lasting Graves disease (dated by TCRdb to the early 2020s). Context from the whole study: Newly diagnosed Graves' disease patients had taken antithyroid drugs for less than 3 months. This study used TCR sequencing and RNA sequencing of peripheral blood to compare persistent Graves' disease patients against newly diagnosed Graves' disease patients. The study was registered as a clinical trial and conducted in China. A total of 33 samples underwent TCR sequencing: around 13 from persistent and about 20 from newly diagnosed Graves' disease patients. Summary of the overall study and its limitations: As a limitation, the authors acknowledged that the small sample size may reduce accuracy. Sequencing and analysis were limited to the TCR beta chain. Persistent disease showed preferential use of TRBV28, TRBJ1-2 and TRBJ2-5, whereas newly diagnosed disease favored TRBV20-1 and TRBJ2-1. More public clonotypes were shared among persistent patients (fewer than 3,000) than among newly diagnosed patients (966). Lower TCR Shannon entropy and fewer highly expanded clones were observed in persistent Graves' disease patients than in newly diagnosed patients, which suggested clonal expansion. Peripheral blood alone was examined, since thyroid tissue, which constituted the primary lesion, could not be accessed.

V gives up 0 bases and J gives up 5 bases, and the segment between their germline ends measures 12 bases. From the cysteine through the phenylalanine, the CDR3 covers 15 amino acids. Just CDR3 DNA is preserved here, 45 bases in frame from base 1. The germline V gene yields SGHRS for CDR1 and YFSETQ for CDR2. This same sample was also taken into another study, of T cells in Graves' hyperthyroidism and ophthalmopathy. The second study, in turn, reports: Stable Graves' hyperthyroidism was defined as the absence of progression to ophthalmopathy over 18 months of follow-up. Hyperthyroidism patients were aged 18 to 65 years and newly diagnosed, with disease duration of less than 2 months. The study excluded patients with uncontrolled infections, other autoimmune diseases, pregnancy or lactation. Clinical symptoms, serum thyroxine and TRAb, thyroid ultrasound, and orbital computed tomography formed the basis for the diagnoses. A first-round RT-PCR of the TCR CDR3 used the HTBI primer set with the Qiagen OneStep RT-PCR kit. Most expanded thyroid clonotypes (frequency above 0.001) were also found in blood, which suggests that blood repertoires may mirror thyroid immune responses. In cross-validation, a model built on a 13 V-J signature told ophthalmopathy apart from stable hyperthyroidism with under 90% sensitivity and about 81% specificity, and in testing the same model reached 80%/75%. During validation, the model predicted progression to ophthalmopathy a median of roughly 7.1 months ahead of onset, with around 71% sensitivity and 72% to 80% specificity. To identify distinguishing TCR V-J signatures, a discovery cohort of around 98 patients was used, comprising approximately 40 with Graves' ophthalmopathy and some 60 with stable Graves' hyperthyroidism. Prospective prediction of ophthalmopathy was tested in an independent validation cohort of fewer than 20 hyperthyroidism patients and some 17 patients who later progressed to ophthalmopathy. The 100 or so discovery patients were divided at random into training and test sets in a 7:3 ratio. The study also compared thyroid tissue and blood T-cell repertoires from five or six Graves' hyperthyroidism patients. After sampling, hyperthyroidism patients received methimazole starting at 30 mg daily, and ophthalmopathy patients received high-dose intravenous methylprednisolone. Libraries were constructed in a second round of multiplex PCR, after which size selection and purification were carried out. Libraries were sequenced paired-end with 100 bp reads on an Illumina HiSeq2000. SOAPnuke was used to process the raw data, removing reads that contained adapters or uncalled bases, had a mean Phred below 15, or lacked an exact match to the constant primer or identifier. High-quality paired reads were merged using COPE v1.2.5, and each unique nucleotide sequence was defined as a clonotype. MiTCR v1.1 was used to align the clonotypes against IMGT TRBV, TRBD and TRBJ reference segments. The analysis included only V-J combinations with a frequency above 0.0001, which together covered around 99% of the repertoires. A TCS score was defined as the ratio of F50 (clonal expansion) to E x V (chaos), with BLOSUM62-based TCRdist applied between CDR3 peptides within each V-J. Welch's t-statistics and random forest reduced fewer than 550 V-J features to roughly 13, which were used in a naive Bayes classifier (R e1071). No statistical method was used to set the sample size in advance, and investigators knew the group allocation. The paper describes TCR Vbeta CDR3 sequencing of some 130 peripheral blood samples, made up of 43 ophthalmopathy patients, around 73 hyperthyroidism patients and 17 progressor patients.

Recombination connected TRBV5-1 to TRBJ2-1, with TRBD2 tentatively as D gene (6 bases match). The starting material was peripheral blood mononuclear cells (PBMCs), obtained at new diagnosis, from a patient treated with antithyroid drugs. The receptor was isolated from a woman under 30 with Graves disease. Donor details come from another sample of the same person, matched by shared clones. The CDR3 has the sequence CASSLAPGTDNEQFF. The bases are TGCGCCAGCAGCTTGGCGCCCGGGACTGACAATGAGCAGTTCTTC.